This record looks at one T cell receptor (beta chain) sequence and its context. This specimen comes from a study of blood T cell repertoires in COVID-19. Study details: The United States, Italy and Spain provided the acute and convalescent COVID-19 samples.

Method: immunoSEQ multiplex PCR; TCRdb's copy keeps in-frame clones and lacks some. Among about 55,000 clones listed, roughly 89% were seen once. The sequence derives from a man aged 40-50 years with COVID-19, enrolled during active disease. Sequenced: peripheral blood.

The CDR3 reads CASRTGTGNTGELFF. CDR3 bases: TGTGCCAGCCGTACCGGGACAGGGAACACCGGGGAGCTGTTTTTT. The gene calls are TRBV11-2 and TRBJ2-2, with 8 positions matching TRBD1. The CDR3 sequence is 15 residues long. Trimming at V came to 8 bases and at J to 1 base, leaving 6 bases not matched to a gene. CDR1 is SGHAT and CDR2 is FQNNGV in the germline V gene.